A selection of T cell receptor beta chains follows, all from one sample in a study of early T cells in non-severe SARS-CoV-2 infection. One entry per CDR3 protein, called by TCRdb with MiXCR from the 5' RACE reads. The data hold 20,000 to 25,000 distinct CDR3 sequences, with roughly 4% observed a single time. The sequencing input was whole blood. These receptors came from an adult who was a healthcare worker with PCR-confirmed SARS-CoV-2 infection or an uninfected control (not recorded which). CDR3s include the opening cysteine and the closing phenylalanine or tryptophan. The D gene is left open where the match is weak. Clone size is not always given. Where it is, it says once, few, many or a class for expanded clones.

clone size: many
V gene: TRBV5-1
D gene: -
J gene: TRBJ2-3
CDR3 DNA: TGCGCCAGCAGCTGGACCTCCGGCCGGGCAGATACGCAGTATTTT
CDR3 protein: CASSWTSGRADTQYF

clone size: many
V gene: TRBV11-2
D gene: -
J gene: TRBJ1-2
CDR3 DNA: TGTGCCAGCAGCTCAGGATGGAACTATGGCTACACCTTC
CDR3 protein: CASSSGWNYGYTF

clone size: many
V gene: TRBV5-4
D gene: TRBD2
J gene: TRBJ2-2
CDR3 DNA: TGTGCCAGCAGCTCTAGGCTCGGGGGGGCGCCCGGGGAGCTGTTTTTT
CDR3 protein: CASSSRLGGAPGELFF

clone size: many
V gene: TRBV25-1
D gene: -
J gene: TRBJ2-1
CDR3 DNA: TGTGCCAGTCACGCCCGGGACTACAATGAGCAGTTCTTC
CDR3 protein: CASHARDYNEQFF

clone size: many
V gene: TRBV30
D gene: -
J gene: TRBJ1-2
CDR3 DNA: TGTGCCTGGAGTGGGAGCGGCGGCGGAAGGTCCGGCTACACCTTC
CDR3 protein: CAWSGSGGGRSGYTF

clone size: many
V gene: TRBV5-4
D gene: -
J gene: TRBJ2-7
CDR3 DNA: TGTGCCAGCAGCTTGGGGGCTCAGTACGAGCAGTACTTC
CDR3 protein: CASSLGAQYEQYF

clone size: many
V gene: TRBV7-3
D gene: -
J gene: TRBJ1-1
CDR3 DNA: TGTGCCAGCAGCATGGTGGGGCAGGACACTGAAGCTTTCTTT
CDR3 protein: CASSMVGQDTEAFF

clone size: -
V gene: TRBV6-4
D gene: -
J gene: TRBJ2-2
CDR3 DNA: TGTGCCAGCAGTTACAGGGACGGCGGGGAGCTGTTTTTT
CDR3 protein: CASSYRDGGELFF

clone size: many
V gene: TRBV25-1
D gene: -
J gene: TRBJ1-1
CDR3 DNA: TGTGCCAGCAGGAGCAGCGGGACGGGGTCTGAAGCTTTCTTT
CDR3 protein: CASRSSGTGSEAFF

clone size: many
V gene: TRBV5-1
D gene: -
J gene: TRBJ2-3
CDR3 DNA: TGCGCCAGCAGCTTGGAAGAAAGGTGGATAGATACGCAGTATTTT
CDR3 protein: CASSLEERWIDTQYF

clone size: -
V gene: TRBV6-1
D gene: -
J gene: TRBJ1-1
CDR3 DNA: TGTGCCAGCAGTGAACCCAGGAACACTGAAGCTTTCTTT
CDR3 protein: CASSEPRNTEAFF

clone size: -
V gene: TRBV6-2/TRBV6-3
D gene: -
J gene: TRBJ1-4
CDR3 DNA: TGTGCCAGCAGCCCCGGGCAGGCTTCGCTTAATGAAAAACTGTTTTTT
CDR3 protein: CASSPGQASLNEKLFF

clone size: many
V gene: TRBV6-5
D gene: -
J gene: TRBJ1-1
CDR3 DNA: TGTGCCAGCAGTTCCCGGTCGGGGGTCTCGCTCGCTGAAGCTTTCTTT
CDR3 protein: CASSSRSGVSLAEAFF

clone size: few
V gene: TRBV29-1
D gene: TRBD2
J gene: TRBJ2-1
CDR3 DNA: TGCAGCGTTGAAGGACTAGCGGGGGCCACATACAATGAGCAGTTCTTC
CDR3 protein: CSVEGLAGATYNEQFF

clone size: many
V gene: TRBV6-5
D gene: -
J gene: TRBJ2-1
CDR3 DNA: TGTGCCAGCAGTTGGGGCCTGCCCCCTCGGTTGAATGAGCAGTTCTTC
CDR3 protein: CASSWGLPPRLNEQFF

clone size: few
V gene: TRBV5-1
D gene: -
J gene: TRBJ2-3
CDR3 DNA: TGCGCCAGCAGCCTAGGGGACAGCACAGATACGCAGTATTTT
CDR3 protein: CASSLGDSTDTQYF

clone size: many
V gene: TRBV7-2
D gene: -
J gene: TRBJ2-2
CDR3 DNA: TGTGCCAGCGGACGACAGGGAGGCACCGGGGAGCTGTTTTTT
CDR3 protein: CASGRQGGTGELFF